The rows below give T cell receptor beta chains drawn from one sample of a study of T cells in Graves' hyperthyroidism and ophthalmopathy. TCRdb re-derived calls from the multiplex PCR reads in MiXCR, one entry per CDR3 protein. The sample has 250,000 or so distinct CDR3 sequences, roughly 15% seen once. The sample comprised blood. The receptors were sampled from a woman aged 45 to 65 with Graves' hyperthyroidism that later progressed to Graves' ophthalmopathy. CDR3s include the opening cysteine and the closing phenylalanine or tryptophan. Fields, in order: J gene, V gene, D gene, clone size, CDR3 DNA, CDR3 protein. The D gene is left open where the match is weak. Size values are once, few and many counts, or a class for expanded clones, and some rows have none.

TRBJ2-7 | TRBV29-1 | NA | NA | TGCAGCGTTGGGGGCGGGACACAATTCTACGAGCAGTACTTC | CSVGGGTQFYEQYF
TRBJ1-1 | TRBV6-1 | NA | many | TGTGCCAGCAGGCATCAGGGGAGGCACACTGAAGCTTTCTTT | CASRHQGRHTEAFF
TRBJ1-1 | TRBV10-3 | NA | many | TGTGCCATCAGTGATCCGACCGGGAACACTGAAGCTTTCTTT | CAISDPTGNTEAFF
TRBJ2-2 | TRBV29-1 | TRBD1 | NA | TGCAGCGTCAGACAGGGGGCGGACACCGGGGAGCTGTTTTTT | CSVRQGADTGELFF
TRBJ1-1 | TRBV27 | TRBD1 | many | TGTGCCAGCAGCCCTATTACCGGGACAGTGAACACTGAAGCTTTCTTT | CASSPITGTVNTEAFF
TRBJ1-6 | TRBV20-1 | NA | few | TGCAGTGCTAAGTCCCAGAGCTCCTATAATTCACCCCTCCACTTT | CSAKSQSSYNSPLHF
TRBJ2-2 | TRBV7-2 | NA | NA | TGTGCCAGCAGCTTACACCAAAAGAGGACCGGGGAGCTGTTTTTT | CASSLHQKRTGELFF
TRBJ1-2 | TRBV6-5 | TRBD1 | NA | TGTGCCAGCAGTTACGGCCCAGGGGGCCTTGGCTACACCTTC | CASSYGPGGLGYTF
TRBJ1-1 | TRBV14 | TRBD1 | many | TGTGCCAGCAGCCTTACGACAGGGGGCTGGTTGAACACTGAAGCTTTCTTT | CASSLTTGGWLNTEAFF
TRBJ2-7 | TRBV25-1 | TRBD1 | many | TGTGCCAGCCGTCCGACAGGGACCCACGAGCAGTACTTC | CASRPTGTHEQYF
TRBJ2-1 | TRBV5-1 | NA | many | TGCGCCAGCAGCCTATCTGTCCACAATGAGCAGTTCTTC | CASSLSVHNEQFF
TRBJ2-2 | TRBV7-9 | TRBD1 | few | TGTGCCAGCAGCATAAGGGGGCTGAACGCCGGGGAGCTGTTTTTT | CASSIRGLNAGELFF
TRBJ2-7 | TRBV6-1 | NA | few | TGTGCCAGCAGTTATAAGTGGGAGAGTGAGTACGAGCAGTACTTC | CASSYKWESEYEQYF
TRBJ1-2 | TRBV2 | NA | NA | TGTGCCAGCCGGGGTGGGTATGGCTACACCTTC | CASRGGYGYTF
TRBJ2-1 | TRBV7-9 | TRBD2 | few | TGTGCCAGCAGCCCATTGCCGGGACCAGCGGGAAATGAGCAGTTCTTC | CASSPLPGPAGNEQFF
TRBJ2-1 | TRBV9 | TRBD1 | few | TGTGCCAGCAGCGCCGAAATGGGAGCGTACACAGGGGGCAATGAGCAGTTCTTC | CASSAEMGAYTGGNEQFF